This TCR beta chain was sequenced for a study of shared clonotypes between healthy human individuals (dated by TCRdb to the early 2020s). Regarding the complete study: The cohort comprised a couple of women and a few men aged 18 to 49 years. Per donor, three plates each were used for CD4 naive and CD4 memory, two for CD8 naive, and one for CD8 memory. To estimate repertoire size and how much clonotypes are shared between individuals, the study performed deep sequencing of blood TCR repertoires from about 5 healthy adults. Libraries were prepared and TCR repertoires were sequenced by different laboratories using diverse techniques, in order to increase sequencing depth and limit assay-specific biases. Between about 0.94 and 8.9 billion PBMCs per donor were obtained by leukapheresis.

The donors were healthy, HIV-negative adults with no recently reported acute infections or vaccinations. All donors were Caucasian adults living in Nashville, Tennessee, USA. CD4+ T cells were enriched by magnetic negative selection, after which naive cells were positively selected on CD45RA and the negative fraction was taken as the memory subset. Blood was obtained by leukapheresis, after which PBMCs were separated by Ficoll-Histopaque density gradient centrifugation and cryopreserved in liquid nitrogen vapor phase. Purity and quantity of every magnetically sorted T cell population were checked by analytical flow cytometry. Each sorted fraction had its genomic DNA isolated and then quantified by UV absorbance on a Nanodrop 2000c. Overall study results and their limits: About 5% of naive CD4, around 3.5% of naive CD8, about 2.1% of memory CD4, and around 0.42% of memory CD8 clonotypes were shared across a few donors. Incomplete sequencing was indicated by rarefaction of sorted-subset datasets, despite the large sequencing depth. Pairwise subsampling indicated that sequencing depth was expected to affect the degree of clonotype sharing among donors. Because the study included a small number of donors, the genetic and exposure-history diversity represented was limited. Compared with non-shared clonotypes, the clonotypes found in all four sorted-subset donors had higher generation probabilities. Sampling was restricted to blood, and TCR repertoires in tissues likely differ from the TCR repertoires found in blood. Naive subsets generally had larger estimated clonotype richness than memory subsets.

On this clone itself: Its antigen has not been determined. An end of the junction does not agree with germline; a read error may underlie this.

Using the deep immunoSEQ assay, TCR CDR3 regions were amplified from genomic DNA by multiplex PCR. Genomic DNA extracted from each cell subset was distributed evenly over all wells of several immunoSEQ 96-well plates, and each plate served as one replicate. For sorted subsets, each replicate PCR was loaded with 150 to 250 ng genomic DNA, equivalent to 25,000 to 30,000 T cell genomes. The purified libraries were quantified using a Qubit 3.0 fluorometer, sized with a Bioanalyzer 2100, and then quantified again using the KAPA Library Quantification kit. Every immunoSEQ 96-well plate was sequenced on a dedicated single-read 150-cycle Illumina NextSeq 550 flow cell. Turning to the authors' computational methods: Because the immunoSEQ output included only junctional sequences and no quality scores, the filtering could not be the same as the filtering used for full-length reads. Sequences were annotated with PyIR, a Python wrapper for IgBLAST v1.9, using IMGT germline references to assign V/J genes and CDR3. Reads were filtered out if the reads had weak V/J assignments (E-value above 1e-6), no CDR3, stop codons, out-of-frame junctions, or ambiguous translated residues. V3J clonotypes were defined as sequences sharing the same inferred V gene, J gene, and CDR3 amino acid sequence. The percentage overlap between two repertoires was calculated by dividing the number of shared unique clonotypes by the size of the smaller repertoire. Richness of each repertoire was evaluated using RTK rarefaction, the Chao1 estimator, and Recon v2.1 estimates of unobserved clonotypes. OLGA was used to compute generation probabilities for all TCRbeta clonotypes that the gDNA method yielded from a handful of donors. The source is immuneACCESS, and TCRdb retained only in-frame sequences with V and J called. Part of the clones is not carried over; for the studies checked, unresolved V genes explain less than half of this, and the remainder is unexplained. V, J and clone size were drawn from that table, and D and trimming were deduced from the DNA. The sample contains 1,500,000 or so clones, roughly 96% of them found a single time. Over 1% of the sample belongs to the ten largest clones.

The clonotype originates from a man between 25 and 39 years old in good health. Specimen: naive CD4+ T cells sorted from blood. The intended sense of this specimen's cell subset or site label: CD45RA+ positively selected.

Read as DNA, the sequence is TGTGCCAGCAGCCTAGCTAACCCACAGGGCTACACCTTC. Its coded protein is CASSLANPQGYTF. The chain links TRBV7-9 with TRBJ1-2, with an unclear D gene assignment. The CDR3, cysteine through phenylalanine, is 13 amino acids long. This entry keeps only the CDR3 DNA: 39 bases, framed from base 1. From the germline V gene (reference sequence), CDR1 is SEHNR and CDR2 is FQNEAQ.